This T cell receptor (beta chain) stems from a study of CD8+CD57+ T cells in acquired aplastic anemia. Broader study findings: In common between the patients and the controls were around 29 CD8+ CDR3 sequences.

CD8+CD57+ cell expansion had been shown by flow cytometry in patients chosen for sequencing. At blood sampling, none of the patients had yet received therapy. Regarding this clonotype: What it binds is unknown.

Both TCR beta VDJ combination and CDR3 sequence profiling were carried out. Genomic DNA was the template for this profiling. Using its own MiXCR run on the reads, TCRdb lists one record per CDR3 protein. The data show about 170,000 distinct CDR3 sequences, 47% seen once. The sequence came from a human donor with aplastic anemia. Sequenced material: sorted CD4+, CD8+, or CD8+CD57+ T cells (not recorded which) from PBMCs.

The CDR3 coding sequence is TGTGCCAGCAGCTTAATGCGCGGGGGGGCCTTGGGCGGCTCCTACGAGCAGTACTTC. It specifies CASSLMRGGALGGSYEQYF. The rearrangement joins TRBV7-3 to TRBJ2-7; 9 bases agree with TRBD2. The junction had 13 bases not matched to a gene; V was cut back by 1 base and J by 0 bases. Germline-derived CDR1 and CDR2 are SGHTA and FQGTGA. The CDR3 is 19 amino acids.